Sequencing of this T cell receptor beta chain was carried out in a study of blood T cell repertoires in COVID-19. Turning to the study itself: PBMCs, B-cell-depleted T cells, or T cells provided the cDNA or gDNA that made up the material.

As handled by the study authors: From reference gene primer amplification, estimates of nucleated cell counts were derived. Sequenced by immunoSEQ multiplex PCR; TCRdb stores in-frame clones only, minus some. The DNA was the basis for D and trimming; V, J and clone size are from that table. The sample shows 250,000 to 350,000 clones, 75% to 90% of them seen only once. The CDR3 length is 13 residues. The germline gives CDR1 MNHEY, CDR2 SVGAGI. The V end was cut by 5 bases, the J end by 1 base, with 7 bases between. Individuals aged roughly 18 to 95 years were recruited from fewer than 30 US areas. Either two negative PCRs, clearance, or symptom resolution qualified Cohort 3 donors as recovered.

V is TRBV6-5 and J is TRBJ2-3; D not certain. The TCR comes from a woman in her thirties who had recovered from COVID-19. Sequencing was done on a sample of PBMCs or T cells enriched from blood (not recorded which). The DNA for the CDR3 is TGTGCCAGCAGTCCGGTTCGCACAGATACGCAGTATTTT. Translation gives CASSPVRTDTQYF.